The 21 T cell receptor beta chains listed next were all sequenced from one sample in a study of T cells in Graves' hyperthyroidism and ophthalmopathy. Regions amplified from RNA transcripts were the TCR beta CDR3 regions. An initial round of RT-PCR targeting the TCR CDR3 relied on the HTBI primer set. Using its own MiXCR run on the multiplex PCR reads, TCRdb lists one record per CDR3 protein. The sample contains 750,000 to 900,000 distinct CDR3 sequences, about 38% of which appear only once. The sequencing sample was made of blood. These TCRs come from a young man with Graves' hyperthyroidism.

V is TRBV5-1 and J is TRBJ2-2; D gene uncertain. Trimming pared 4 bases from V and 5 bases from J, leaving 9 bases between. The CDR3 covers 13 residues. Germline V gene sequence: CDR1 SGHRS, CDR2 YFSETQ. CDR3: CASSRTMTGELFF. The CDR3 nucleotides are TGCGCCAGCAGCCGGACGATGACCGGGGAGCTGTTTTTT.

This clonotype was observed at least ten times. J is TRBJ2-6 and V is TRBV6-4, with D uncertain. CDR1 and CDR2 (germline): MRHNA, SNTAGT. V was pared by 0 bases and J by 0 bases, with 6 bases between. CDR3 length: 16 amino acids. For the CDR3, the DNA is TGTGCCAGCAGTGACTCGAGTGCCTCTGGGGCCAACGTCCTGACTTTC. This sequence encodes CASSDSSASGANVLTF.

The chain links TRBV5-1 to TRBJ2-7; possibly TRBD1 or TRBD2 for D (5 bases each). Germline V lookup: CDR1 SGHRS, CDR2 YFSETQ. Trimming removed 0 bases from V and 1 base from J, with 14 bases in between. The CDR3 is 16 amino acids. CDR3 sequence: CASSLETRGRSYEQYF. CDR3 nucleotides: TGCGCCAGCAGCTTGGAAACGAGGGGCCGGTCCTACGAGCAGTACTTC.

This clonotype has only one observation. V and J are TRBV10-3 and TRBJ1-6; the D is unclear. The V end was cut by 10 bases, the J end by 7 bases, with 14 bases between. The length of the CDR3 is 13 residues. The germline V gene has CDR1 ENHRY and CDR2 SYGVKD. CDR3 loop: CATTDRGNSPLHF. CDR3 in DNA: TGTGCCACTACGGACCGAGGCAATTCACCCCTCCACTTT.

This sequence joins TRBV9 and TRBJ2-7; D remains unclear. V lost 4 bases, J lost 7 bases, and 15 bases lay in between. CDR1 and CDR2 from the germline V gene are SGDLS and YYNGEE. CDR3 length equals 13 residues. The DNA of the CDR3 is TGTGCCAGCAGCCTCTTAGCCGCTAGGGAGCAGTACTTC. The encoded protein is CASSLLAAREQYF.

There are many counts of this clonotype. The chain carries TRBV2 and TRBJ1-2, with 8 bases fitting TRBD1. V lost 9 bases, J lost 4 bases, and 10 bases stayed unmatched. Looked up from germline, CDR1 is SNHLY and CDR2 is FYNNEI. This CDR3 comprises 14 residues. This CDR3 reads CASNTGGTSYGYTF. Here the CDR3 DNA reads TGTGCCAGTAATACAGGGGGGACGAGCTATGGCTACACCTTC.

This chain uses TRBV5-4 with TRBJ1-2, with unresolved D. The V end lost 0 bases, the J end lost 4 bases, and 7 bases lay between the germline ends. The CDR3 consists of 13 residues. CDR1 and CDR2 (germline): SGHNT, YYREEE (reference sequence). CDR3 protein: CASSLEAGYGYTF. As DNA, the CDR3 is TGTGCCAGCAGCTTGGAAGCGGGCTATGGCTACACCTTC.

Remarks on this clonotype: With a much larger clone just one base away, this may be a read error. The chain couples TRBV25-1 to TRBJ2-5; a possible D gene is TRBD1 (6 bases). Germline V CDR1 and CDR2: MGHDK, SYGVNS. The CDR3 extends over 15 amino acids. V lost 3 bases and J 2 bases, leaving 13 bases between the germline ends. This CDR3 is CASSDRGSAQETQYF. CDR3 nucleotides: TGTGCCAGCAGTGATAGGGGGTCAGCTCAAGAGACCCAGTACTTC. The full variable domain, its missing parts supplied by reference TRBV25-1 and TRBJ2-5, is EADIYQTPRYLVIGTGKKITLECSQTMGHDKMYWYQQDPGMELHLIHYSYGVNSTEKGDLSSESTVSRIRTEHFPLTLESARPSHTSQYLCASSDRGSAQETQYFGPGTRLLVL.

The rearrangement uses TRBV29-1 and TRBJ2-5, with 7 positions matching TRBD1. The CDR3 length is 14 residues. V trimming: 5 bases; J trimming: 5 bases; junction bases outside the gene matches: 11. Germline CDR1 and CDR2: SQVTM and ANQGSEA. This CDR3 reads CSVPQGIPRETQYF. CDR3 nucleotide sequence: TGCAGCGTTCCACAGGGGATTCCCAGGGAGACCCAGTACTTC.

This clonotype was counted at least ten times. This sequence joins TRBV25-1 and TRBJ1-4, with unresolved D. There are 17 residues in the CDR3. In germline, CDR1 is MGHDK, CDR2 SYGVNS. Deletions cut 1 base from V and 0 bases from J, with 12 bases between. CDR3 bases: TGTGCCAGCAGTGAATTTTGGGTTGGTGCAACTAATGAAAAACTGTTTTTT. Protein sequence: CASSEFWVGATNEKLFF.

J is TRBJ2-1 and V is TRBV7-6, with TRBD2 identical over 10 bases. V dropped 4 bases and J dropped 6; count of bases not matched to a gene: 6. Looked up from germline, CDR1 is SGHVS and CDR2 is FNYEAQ. The CDR3 totals 15 residues. The chain's CDR3 is CASSSTSGLLNEQFF. The CDR3 DNA reads as TGTGCCAGCAGCTCGACTAGCGGGCTACTCAATGAGCAGTTCTTC.

The chain has TRBV15 and TRBJ1-1, with D unclear. Germline V CDR1 and CDR2: LNHNV, YYDKDF (reference sequence). Trimming removed 1 base from V and 0 bases from J, with 12 bases in between. This CDR3 is built from 16 residues. The CDR3 protein is CATSRASGVMNTEAFF. The DNA of the CDR3 is TGTGCCACCAGCAGAGCGAGCGGGGTTATGAACACTGAAGCTTTCTTT.

There are many counts of this clonotype. The chain has TRBV20-1 and TRBJ1-6; TRBD1 matches 7 bases. Germline CDR1 reads DFQATT; CDR2 reads SNEGSKA (reference sequence). J was trimmed by 4 bases and V by 2 bases; bases with no gene match: 2. This CDR3 comprises 14 residues. The CDR3 coding sequence is TGCAGTGCTAGAAGGGACAGATATAATTCACCCCTCCACTTT. Its protein product is CSARRDRYNSPLHF.

The chain couples TRBV7-9 to TRBJ2-7; 8 bases match TRBD2. V shed 3 bases and J 5 bases; nucleotides not matched to a gene: 9. Looked up from germline, CDR1 is SEHNR and CDR2 is FQNEAQ (reference sequence). This CDR3 has 15 amino acids. The chain's CDR3 is CASSFGQREFDEQYF. CDR3 sequence (DNA): TGTGCCAGCAGCTTTGGACAGCGGGAGTTCGACGAGCAGTACTTC.

As to this clonotype: This may be a read error, as it is one base from a much larger clone. The gene calls are TRBV2 and TRBJ1-3; tentative D call: TRBD1 (6 bases). This CDR3 is 14 amino acids long. Trimming took 2 bases from V and 11 from J, leaving 16 bases between them. The V gene's germline CDR1 is SNHLY and CDR2 FYNNEI. CDR3 nucleotides: TGTGCCAGCAGTGAAACGACACAGGGAGACGCCATATATTTT. It specifies CASSETTQGDAIYF.

The V call is TRBV9, the J call TRBJ2-5; TRBD1 might be the D (5 bases). This CDR3 region has 15 residues. Trimming left V 1 base short and J 7 bases short, with 17 bases between. Per the germline V gene, CDR1 is SGDLS and CDR2 is YYNGEE. CDR3 sequence reads: CASSVFPTGTGTQYF. The DNA of the CDR3 is TGTGCCAGCAGCGTATTCCCCACAGGAACAGGGACCCAGTACTTC. Full variable domain (outside the CDR3, taken from reference TRBV9 and TRBJ2-5): DSGVTQTPKHLITATGQRVTLRCSPRSGDLSVYWYQQSLDQGLQFLIQYYNGEERAKGNILERFSAQQFPDLHSELNLSSLELGDSALYFCASSVFPTGTGTQYFGPGTRLLVL.

The chain is built from TRBV29-1 and TRBJ1-1; tentative D call: TRBD1 (5 bases). Trimming took off 6 bases at V and 2 bases at J, with 13 bases between the two ends. Germline-derived CDR1 and CDR2 are SQVTM and ANQGSEA. This CDR3 has 13 amino acids. The CDR3 protein is CSVAHGGNTEAFF. Written as DNA, the CDR3 is TGCAGCGTCGCTCACGGGGGAAACACTGAAGCTTTCTTT.

The chain joins TRBV9 to TRBJ2-2; 13 positions match TRBD2. The CDR3 spans 19 residues. The V segment lost 3 bases and the J segment 4 bases; nucleotides outside the gene matches: 12. Germline CDR1 reads SGDLS; CDR2 reads YYNGEE. CDR3 nucleotide sequence: TGTGCCAGCAGCGATACACTAGCGGGAGGGCCAGGTACCACCGGGGAGCTGTTTTTT. Amino acid sequence: CASSDTLAGGPGTTGELFF.

A few counts support this clonotype. This chain uses TRBV19 with TRBJ1-1; D not certain. CDR1 is LNHDA, CDR2 SQIVND, per germline (reference sequence). The CDR3 totals 15 residues. The V and J ends lost 3 bases and 1 base respectively, with 12 bases between them. The CDR3 nucleotides read TGTGCCAGTAGTATCTCCGGGTTAGGGAACACTGAAGCTTTCTTT. Amino acids: CASSISGLGNTEAFF.

As regards this clonotype: At one end the junction does not follow the germline gene, possibly because of a read error. The gene calls are TRBV20-1 and TRBJ2-2; either TRBD1 or TRBD2 may fit D (5 bases each). Germline CDR1 is DFQATT and CDR2 is SNEGSKA (reference sequence). The CDR3 extends over 14 amino acids. For the CDR3, the DNA is TGCAGTGCTAGAGAGGACACGAACACCGGGAAGCTGTTTTTT. Its protein product is CSAREDTNTGKLFF.

This clonotype was observed at least ten times. This chain uses TRBV5-1 with TRBJ2-7; TRBD1 is a possible D gene (5 bases). The CDR3 contains 13 residues. The germline V and J ends were trimmed by 0 bases and 5 bases, with 9 bases remaining between them. Germline-derived CDR1 and CDR2 are SGHRS and YFSETQ. The CDR3 is CASSLEQVHEQYF. CDR3 coding DNA: TGCGCCAGCAGCTTGGAACAGGTCCACGAGCAGTACTTC.